This TCR beta chain is from a study of shared clonotypes between healthy human individuals. V lost 4 bases to trimming and J lost 6 bases, with 9 bases between them. Germline assignment: CDR1 SEHNR and CDR2 FQNEAQ (reference sequence). This CDR3 spans 12 amino acids. CD45RO-negative, CCR7-selected cells formed the naive CD8 fraction, which excluded terminally differentiated effector memory CD45RA+ cells. Here immunoSEQ multiplex PCR was the method, and the copy in TCRdb shows in-frame clones only, minus some. The data show about 590,000 clones, around 95% seen once. The sequenced sample consisted of naive CD8+ T cells sorted from blood. The TCR comes from a woman in her twenties or thirties in good health. The genes are TRBV7-9 and TRBJ1-1; D gene ambiguous. The CDR3 spells CASSYDIPEAFF. The CDR3 DNA reads TGTGCCAGCAGCTACGACATACCTGAAGCTTTCTTT.